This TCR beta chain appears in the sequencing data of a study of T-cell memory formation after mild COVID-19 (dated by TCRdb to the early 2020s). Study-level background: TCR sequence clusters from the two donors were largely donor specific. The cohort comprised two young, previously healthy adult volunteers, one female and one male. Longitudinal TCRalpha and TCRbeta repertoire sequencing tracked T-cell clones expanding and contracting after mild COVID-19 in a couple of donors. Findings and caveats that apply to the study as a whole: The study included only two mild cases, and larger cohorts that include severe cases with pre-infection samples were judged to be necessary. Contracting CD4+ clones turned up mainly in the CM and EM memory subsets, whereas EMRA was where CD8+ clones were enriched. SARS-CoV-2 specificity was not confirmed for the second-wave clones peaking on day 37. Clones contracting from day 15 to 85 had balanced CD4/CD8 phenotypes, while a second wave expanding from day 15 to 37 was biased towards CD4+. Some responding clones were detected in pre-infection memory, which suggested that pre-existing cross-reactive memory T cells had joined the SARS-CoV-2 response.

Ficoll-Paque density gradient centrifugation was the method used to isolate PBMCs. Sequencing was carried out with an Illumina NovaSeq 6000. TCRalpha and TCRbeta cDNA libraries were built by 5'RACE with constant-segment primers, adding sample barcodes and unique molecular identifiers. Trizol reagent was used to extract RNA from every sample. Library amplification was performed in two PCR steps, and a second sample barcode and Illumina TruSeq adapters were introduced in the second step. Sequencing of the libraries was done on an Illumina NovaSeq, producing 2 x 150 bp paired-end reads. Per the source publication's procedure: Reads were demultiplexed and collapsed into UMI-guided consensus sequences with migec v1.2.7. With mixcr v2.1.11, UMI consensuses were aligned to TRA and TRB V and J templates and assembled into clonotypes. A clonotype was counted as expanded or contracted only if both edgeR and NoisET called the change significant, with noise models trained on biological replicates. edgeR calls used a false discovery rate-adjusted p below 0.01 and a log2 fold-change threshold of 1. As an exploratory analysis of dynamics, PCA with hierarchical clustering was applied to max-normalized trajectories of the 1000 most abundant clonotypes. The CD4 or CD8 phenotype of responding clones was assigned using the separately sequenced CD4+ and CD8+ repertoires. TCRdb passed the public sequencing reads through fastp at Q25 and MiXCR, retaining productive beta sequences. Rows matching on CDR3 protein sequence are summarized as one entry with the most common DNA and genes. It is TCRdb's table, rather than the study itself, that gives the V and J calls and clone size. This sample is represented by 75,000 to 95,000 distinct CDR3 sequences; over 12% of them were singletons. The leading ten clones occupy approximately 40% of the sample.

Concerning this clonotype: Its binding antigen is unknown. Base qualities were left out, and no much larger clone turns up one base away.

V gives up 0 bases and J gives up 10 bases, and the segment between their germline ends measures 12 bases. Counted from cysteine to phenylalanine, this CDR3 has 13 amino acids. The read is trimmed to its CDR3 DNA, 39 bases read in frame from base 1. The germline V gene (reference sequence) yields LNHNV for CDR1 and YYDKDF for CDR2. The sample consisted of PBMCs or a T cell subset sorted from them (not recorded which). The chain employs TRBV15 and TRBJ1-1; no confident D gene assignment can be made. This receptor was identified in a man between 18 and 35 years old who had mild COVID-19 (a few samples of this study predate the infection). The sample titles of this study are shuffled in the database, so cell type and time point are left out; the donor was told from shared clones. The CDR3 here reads CATSRDRSYGAFF. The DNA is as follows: TGTGCCACCAGCAGAGACAGGTCCTATGGAGCTTTCTTT.